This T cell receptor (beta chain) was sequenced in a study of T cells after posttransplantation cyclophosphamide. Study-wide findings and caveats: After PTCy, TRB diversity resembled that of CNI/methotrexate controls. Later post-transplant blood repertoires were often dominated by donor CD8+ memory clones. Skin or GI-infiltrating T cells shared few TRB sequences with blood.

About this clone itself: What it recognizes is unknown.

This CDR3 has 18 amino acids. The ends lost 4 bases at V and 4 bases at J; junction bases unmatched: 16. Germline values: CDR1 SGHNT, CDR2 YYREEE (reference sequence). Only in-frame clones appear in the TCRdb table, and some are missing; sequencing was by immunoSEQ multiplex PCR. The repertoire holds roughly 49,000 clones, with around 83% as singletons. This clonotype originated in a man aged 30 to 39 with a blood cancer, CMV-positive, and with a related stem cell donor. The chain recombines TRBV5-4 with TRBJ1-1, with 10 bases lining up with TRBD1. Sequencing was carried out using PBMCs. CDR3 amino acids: CASSLDRTGGNWVTEAFF. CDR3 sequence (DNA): TGTGCCAGCAGCCTGGATCGGACAGGGGGTAATTGGGTCACTGAAGCTTTCTTT. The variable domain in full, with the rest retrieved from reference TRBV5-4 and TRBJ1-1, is ETGVTQSPTHLIKTRGQQVTLRCSSQSGHNTVSWYQQALGQGPQFIFQYYREEENGRGNFPPRFSGLQFPNYSSELNVNALELDDSALYLCASSLDRTGGNWVTEAFFGQGTRLTVV.